A single sample gave rise to the 18 T cell receptor beta chains below, sequenced in a study of blood T cell repertoires in COVID-19. Sequencing used immunoSEQ multiplex PCR; TCRdb keeps in-frame clones, though not all of them. The data contain fewer than 150,000 clones, about four fifths of them seen just once; the ten biggest clones take up about 6.4%. Source material: peripheral blood. The receptors derive from a human donor in a cohort sampled during active COVID-19.

The rearrangement joins TRBV7-9 to TRBJ2-2, with TRBD1 as a possible D gene (5 bases). V lost 5 bases, J lost 0 bases, and 13 bases lay in between. The CDR3 runs to 16 residues. Per the germline V gene, CDR1 is SEHNR and CDR2 is FQNEAQ (reference sequence). This CDR3 is CASSPRQSANTGELFF. DNA for the CDR3: TGTGCCAGCAGCCCCCGACAGTCCGCGAACACCGGGGAGCTGTTTTTT. The complete variable domain, with remaining parts taken from reference TRBV7-9 and TRBJ2-2, reads DTGVSQNPRHKITKRGQNVTFRCDPISEHNRLYWYRQTLGQGPEFLTYFQNEAQLEKSRLLSDRFSAERPKGSFSTLEIQRTEQGDSAMYLCASSPRQSANTGELFFGEGSRLTVL.

This chain uses TRBV7-2 with TRBJ1-3; D remains ambiguous. This CDR3 has 16 residues. V was cut by 5 bases and J by 0 bases, with 14 bases left in between. CDR1 and CDR2 (germline): SGHTA, FQGNSA. Written as DNA, the CDR3 is TGTGCCAGCAGCCAGGAAAGGCTGCTCTCTGGAAACACCATATATTTT. Its translation: CASSQERLLSGNTIYF.

This sequence joins TRBV13 and TRBJ1-5; D gene unclear. CDR3 length: 13 residues. With 2 bases removed from V and 0 bases from J, the gap between germline ends came to 2 bases. Germline V lookup: CDR1 PRHDT, CDR2 FYEKMQ (reference sequence). CDR3 protein: CASSLYSNQPQHF. The CDR3, as DNA: TGTGCCAGCAGCTTATATAGCAATCAGCCCCAGCATTTT.

V and J are TRBV18 and TRBJ2-3, with D perhaps matching TRBD2 (5 bases). The CDR3 loop spans 16 amino acids. V was shortened by 0 bases and J by 4 bases, with 14 bases between the two germline ends. Germline V gene data show CDR1 as KGHSH and CDR2 as LQKENI. The CDR3 sequence is CASSPPGLAQSDTQYF. CDR3 coding DNA: TGTGCCAGCTCACCACCAGGGCTAGCACAGTCAGATACGCAGTATTTT.

This clone has just a few counts. The V call is TRBV4-1, the J call TRBJ2-2, with a possible D match to TRBD2 (6 bases). Germline CDR1 MGHRA, CDR2 YSYEKL. This CDR3 comprises 19 residues. The germline V and J ends were trimmed by 0 bases and 2 bases, with 19 bases remaining between them. In DNA, the CDR3 is TGCGCCAGCAGCCAAGACCTCACGTTAAGGACTAAAAACACCGGGGAGCTGTTTTTT. Its translation is CASSQDLTLRTKNTGELFF.

About this clone: This specimen includes other DNA sequences encoding the same CDR3. The chain links TRBV28 to TRBJ2-7; the D is unclear. Germline V CDR1 and CDR2: MDHEN, SYDVKM. V was pared by 6 bases and J by 3 bases, with 6 bases between. The CDR3 is 11 residues long. CDR3 region: CASSLRYEQYF. CDR3 nucleotide sequence: TGTGCCAGCAGCCTTCGCTACGAGCAGTACTTC. Filled out from reference TRBV28 and TRBJ2-7, the complete variable domain reads DVKVTQSSRYLVKRTGEKVFLECVQDMDHENMFWYRQDPGLGLRLIYFSYDVKMKEKGDIPEGYSVSREKKERFSLILESASTNQTSMYLCASSLRYEQYFGPGTRLTVT.

This chain joins TRBV7-8 and TRBJ1-6, with 8 positions matching TRBD1. The CDR3 spans 18 residues. V lost 5 bases, J lost 1 base, and 10 bases stayed unmatched. Germline assignment: CDR1 SGHVS and CDR2 FQNEAQ. The CDR3 DNA sequence: TGTGCCAGCAGCCCCACCGTGACAGGGGATTCCTATAATTCACCCCTCCACTTT. This sequence encodes CASSPTVTGDSYNSPLHF.

This clone has only one observation. The rearrangement uses TRBV6-4 and TRBJ2-7; D might be TRBD1 (6 bases). Germline CDR1 is MRHNA and CDR2 is SNTAGT. V was cut by 5 bases and J by 2 bases, with 19 bases left in between. CDR3 size: 16 residues. This CDR3 reads CASSQRKGGVAYEQYF. CDR3 in DNA: TGTGCCAGCAGTCAACGTAAAGGGGGAGTAGCCTACGAGCAGTACTTC.

V usage is TRBV6-6 and J usage is TRBJ2-7, with TRBD1 identical over 8 bases. J lost 7 bases, V lost 0 bases, and 8 bases had no gene match. Germline V gene lookup returns CDR1 MNHNY and CDR2 SVGAGI (reference sequence). This CDR3 has 15 amino acids. CDR3 bases: TGTGCCAGCAGTTACTCGACAGGGGCTCGAGCGGAGCAGTACTTC. Translation: CASSYSTGARAEQYF.

The chain joins TRBV7-3 to TRBJ2-1; a weak D match, TRBD2 (6 bases). The CDR3 covers 16 residues. Deletions cut 0 bases from V and 7 bases from J, with 16 bases between. Germline V gene data show CDR1 as SGHTA and CDR2 as FQGTGA. CDR3 in DNA: TGTGCCAGCAGCTTAACCGGCGGGGCCCGTATGAATGAGCAGTTCTTC. Translation: CASSLTGGARMNEQFF.

The gene calls are TRBV19 and TRBJ2-6, with TRBD2 as a possible D gene (5 bases). Germline CDR1 LNHDA, CDR2 SQIVND (reference sequence). This CDR3 has 16 amino acids. Trimming stripped 6 bases from V and 0 bases from J, with 12 bases between. DNA of the CDR3: TGTGCCAGTAGAGGACTCACCGCCTCTGGGGCCAACGTCCTGACTTTC. Protein: CASRGLTASGANVLTF.

The chain uses TRBV2 and TRBJ2-7; 8 bases line up with TRBD1. The CDR3 has 13 residues. V lost 7 bases, J lost 5 bases, and 7 bases stayed unmatched. The germline V gene encodes CDR1 SNHLY and CDR2 FYNNEI. CDR3 sequence reads: CASTGQGAHEQYF. CDR3 DNA: TGTGCCAGCACGGGGCAGGGGGCACACGAGCAGTACTTC.

This chain links TRBV5-4 with TRBJ2-7, with D possibly being TRBD2 (6 bases). Germline values: CDR1 SGHNT, CDR2 YYREEE (reference sequence). Trimming pared 1 base from V and 5 bases from J, leaving 10 bases between. The CDR3 length is 13 residues. CDR3 DNA: TGTGCCAGCAGCTTGCAGCCGGGGGACGAGCAGTACTTC. Its translation is CASSLQPGDEQYF.

As DNA, the CDR3 is TGTGCCAGCAGCTTCGAGACAGGGGGCGCCAGGACTGAAGCTTTCTTT. Protein: CASSFETGGARTEAFF. The J gene is TRBJ1-1, the V gene TRBV5-4, with TRBD1 identical over 10 bases. The CDR3 covers 16 residues. Per the germline V gene, CDR1 is SGHNT and CDR2 is YYREEE (reference sequence). The V gene end was trimmed by 2 bases and the J gene end by 5 bases; junction bases not matched to a gene: 9.

The J gene is TRBJ1-2, the V gene TRBV19, with a weak D call TRBD1 (5 bases). V was clipped by 9 bases and J by 7 bases, with 12 bases between them. This CDR3 comprises 11 residues. Germline values: CDR1 LNHDA, CDR2 SQIVND (reference sequence). CDR3 DNA sequence: TGTGCCAGCAGCCGGGACTTTGGCTACACCTTC. Protein: CASSRDFGYTF. The whole variable domain, remainder taken from reference TRBV19 and TRBJ1-2, is DGGITQSPKYLFRKEGQNVTLSCEQNLNHDAMYWYRQDPGQGLRLIYYSQIVNDFQKGDIAEGYSVSREKKESFPLTVTSAQKNPTAFYLCASSRDFGYTFGSGTRLTVV.

The chain recombines TRBV20-1 with TRBJ1-5; perhaps TRBD1 as D (6 bases). The CDR3 loop spans 13 amino acids. The V end lost 6 bases, the J end lost 7 bases, and 16 bases lay between the germline ends. In germline, CDR1 is DFQATT, CDR2 SNEGSKA (reference sequence). CDR3 sequence reads: CSASPQGGQPQHF. The CDR3 DNA sequence: TGCAGTGCAAGTCCACAGGGCGGGCAGCCCCAGCATTTT.

This chain uses TRBV3-1 (or the pseudogene TRBV3-2) with TRBJ1-6, with TRBD1 as a possible D gene (5 bases). V dropped 0 bases and J dropped 10 bases, with 16 bases sitting between them. CDR1 LGHDT and CDR2 YNNKEL come from the germline V gene (reference sequence). The CDR3 loop spans 16 amino acids. CDR3 loop: CASSQERQSYRSPLHF. In DNA, the CDR3 is TGTGCCAGCAGCCAAGAAAGACAGTCGTATAGATCACCCCTCCACTTT.

The chain is built from TRBV2 and TRBJ1-3; D unresolved. Looked up from germline, CDR1 is SNHLY and CDR2 is FYNNEI. The CDR3 spans 15 residues. Deletions cut 6 bases from V and 0 bases from J, with 12 bases between. In DNA form, the CDR3 reads TGTGCCAGCAGCCTGCAGGTTATCTCTGGAAACACCATATATTTT. This sequence encodes CASSLQVISGNTIYF.